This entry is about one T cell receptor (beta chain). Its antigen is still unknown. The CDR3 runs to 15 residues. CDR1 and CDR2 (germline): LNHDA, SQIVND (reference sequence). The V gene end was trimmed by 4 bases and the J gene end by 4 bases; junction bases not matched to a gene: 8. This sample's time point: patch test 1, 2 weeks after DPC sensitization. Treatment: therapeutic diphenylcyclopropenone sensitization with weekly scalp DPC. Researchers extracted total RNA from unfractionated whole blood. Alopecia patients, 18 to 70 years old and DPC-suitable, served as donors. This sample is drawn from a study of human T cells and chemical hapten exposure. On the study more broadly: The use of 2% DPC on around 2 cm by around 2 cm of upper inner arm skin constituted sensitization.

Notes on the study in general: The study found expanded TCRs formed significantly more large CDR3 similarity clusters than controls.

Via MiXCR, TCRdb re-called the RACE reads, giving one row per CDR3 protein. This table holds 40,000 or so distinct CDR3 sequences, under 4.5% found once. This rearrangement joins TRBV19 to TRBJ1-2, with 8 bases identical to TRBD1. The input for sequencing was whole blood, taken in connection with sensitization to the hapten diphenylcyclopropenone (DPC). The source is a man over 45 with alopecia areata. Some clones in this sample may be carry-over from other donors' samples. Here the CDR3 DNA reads TGTGCCAGTAGTAGGGCGACAGGGGCGCTCTATGGCTACACCTTC. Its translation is CASSRATGALYGYTF.